Below are 20 T cell receptor beta chains sequenced from a single sample in a study of molecular identifiers for immune sequencing clone quantification. MiXCR was run by TCRdb on the PCR reads, yielding one entry per CDR3 protein. Of about 510,000 distinct CDR3 sequences listed, about a fifth were seen once; the top ten hold about 0.8%. The material sequenced was naive CD8+ T cells from blood, with Jurkat cell RNA spiked in. The subset denotes: FACS-sorted CD8+CD4-CCR7+CD45RA+ naive T cells. The receptors come from a human donor in good health. Some libraries in this study had Jurkat cell RNA spiked in.

The J gene is TRBJ2-3, the V gene TRBV27, with 10 bases matching TRBD2. The V segment lost 1 base and the J segment 2 bases; nucleotides outside the gene matches: 3. Germline CDR1 is MNHEY and CDR2 is SMNVEV (reference sequence). The CDR3 is made up of 16 amino acids. The CDR3 coding sequence is TGTGCCAGCAGTTTATGGGGGACTAGCGTCACAGATACGCAGTATTTT. Translation: CASSLWGTSVTDTQYF.

This clonotype has ten or more counts. The chain has TRBV6-5 and TRBJ2-3; TRBD1 matches at 7 bases. The CDR3 contains 15 residues. CDR1 is MNHEY and CDR2 is SVGAGI in the germline V gene. Trimming at V came to 1 base and at J to 3 bases, leaving 4 bases not matched to a gene. CDR3 amino acids: CASSYLAGGTDTQYF. CDR3 in DNA: TGTGCCAGCAGTTACTTGGCAGGGGGAACAGATACGCAGTATTTT.

The rearrangement joins TRBV4-1 to TRBJ2-7, with D perhaps matching TRBD2 (5 bases). The CDR3 length is 16 residues. Trimming took off 0 bases at V and 0 bases at J, with 12 bases between the two ends. Germline V gene sequence: CDR1 MGHRA, CDR2 YSYEKL. The CDR3, as DNA: TGCGCCAGCAGCCAAGATGATTTAGGGAGCTCCTACGAGCAGTACTTC. Protein product: CASSQDDLGSSYEQYF.

This clonotype was observed a few times. For the CDR3, the DNA is TGTGCCAGCAGCCAGGCTAGCGGGGGGCCGCTTAACTACGAGCAGTACTTC. Protein: CASSQASGGPLNYEQYF. This chain connects TRBV14 to TRBJ2-7; TRBD2 matches at 11 bases. V shed 3 bases, J shed 3 bases, and the junction held 10 bases outside the gene matches. The CDR3 contains 17 residues. CDR1 and CDR2 (germline): SGHDN, FVKESK.

Details on this clonotype: Germline and junction disagree at one end, which may indicate a read error. The chain couples TRBV5-3 to TRBJ2-1; TRBD2 aligns across 10 bases. Being an ORF, TRBV5-3 has a function that is uncertain. CDR3 size: 12 residues. The chain's CDR3 is CASSLGLAGDIF. The CDR3, as DNA: TGTGCCAGCAGCTTGGGGCTAGCGGGAGATATTTTC.

Of note for this clonotype: A much larger clonotype is one base distant, so this may be a read error. CDR3 in amino acids: CASCLAKYTEAFF. The CDR3 DNA follows: TGTGCCAGCTGCTTAGCCAAATACACTGAAGCTTTCTTT. The rearrangement links TRBV7-8 to TRBJ1-1; D call uncertain. Germline V CDR1 and CDR2: SGHVS, FQNEAQ. The CDR3 sequence is 13 residues long.

This clonotype was recorded a few times. The rearrangement joins TRBV7-9 to TRBJ2-5, with 7 bases fitting TRBD1. V gave up 2 bases and J gave up 4 bases; unmatched junction bases: 4. The CDR3 spans 14 residues. Germline loops: CDR1 SEHNR, CDR2 FQNEAQ (reference sequence). The CDR3 protein is CASSLTAGGETQYF. The CDR3 coding sequence is TGTGCCAGCAGCTTAACTGCAGGGGGAGAGACCCAGTACTTC.

As concerns this clonotype: A much larger clonotype is one base distant, so this may be a read error. The chain couples TRBV7-9 to TRBJ2-2; 11 nucleotides align to TRBD2. The V gene's germline CDR1 is SEHNR and CDR2 FQNEAQ (reference sequence). The CDR3 extends over 15 amino acids. J was trimmed by 0 bases and V by 6 bases; bases with no gene match: 0. As DNA, the CDR3 is TGTGCCAGCAGACTAGCGGGAGCGAACACCGGGGAGCTGTTTTTT. This translates into CASRLAGANTGELFF.

The CDR3 reads CASSYDRGQATEAFF. For the CDR3, the DNA is TGTGCCAGCAGTTACGACAGGGGGCAGGCAACTGAAGCTTTCTTT. The chain joins TRBV6-2 or TRBV6-3 to TRBJ1-1; 10 positions match TRBD1. CDR1 and CDR2 (germline): MNHEY, SVGEGT. The junction had 5 bases not matched to a gene; V was cut back by 2 bases and J by 5 bases. This CDR3 region has 15 residues.

A word on this clonotype: A much larger clone sits a single nucleotide away, making a read error possible. V usage is TRBV27 and J usage is TRBJ2-5, with TRBD2 identical over 9 bases. Germline V CDR1 and CDR2: MNHEY, SMNVEV (reference sequence). The CDR3 runs to 17 residues. J gave up 0 bases and V 3 bases, and 8 bases lay outside the gene matches. The CDR3 sequence: CASSLIAGVMNQETQYF. The CDR3 DNA sequence: TGTGCCAGCAGTTTGATAGCGGGAGTCATGAACCAAGAGACCCAGTACTTC.

The rearrangement joins TRBV12-3 or TRBV12-4 to TRBJ2-7; 7 bases match TRBD1. Trimming cost V 6 bases and J 0 bases; bases outside gene matches: 5. This CDR3 has 14 residues. CDR3 residues: CASSGQDSSYEQYF. The CDR3 DNA reads as TGTGCCAGCAGCGGACAGGACTCCTCCTACGAGCAGTACTTC.

Concerning this clonotype: A read error may explain this, as a much larger clone is one base away. The rearrangement uses TRBV28 and TRBJ2-3; the D gene could be TRBD1 or TRBD2 (6 bases each). The CDR3 has 16 residues. Germline CDR1 reads MDHEN; CDR2 reads SYDVKM. CDR3 residues: CASSSWRGEQIDTQCF. CDR3 nucleotides: TGTGCCAGCAGTTCTTGGAGGGGGGAGCAGATAGATACGCAGTGTTTT.

This clonotype was seen repeatedly, ten times or more. The rearrangement joins TRBV7-9 to TRBJ2-7; TRBD2 matches 12 bases. Germline CDR1 is SEHNR and CDR2 is FQNEAQ (reference sequence). Trimming removed 4 bases from V and 6 bases from J; junction bases left unmatched: 10. The CDR3 contains 16 residues. CDR3 DNA: TGTGCCAGCAGCTCAAGCCAACTAGCGGGAGGTACCGAGCAGTACTTC. As protein: CASSSSQLAGGTEQYF.

Notes on this clonotype: A read error may be the cause here, since a much bigger clone is one base away. CDR3 region: CSAGEYQGTEAFF. CDR3 coding DNA: TGCAGTGCTGGAGAGTATCAGGGCACTGAAGCTTTCTTT. This sequence joins TRBV20-1 and TRBJ1-1; tentatively, D is TRBD1 (5 bases). CDR3 length: 13 amino acids. The germline CDR1 and CDR2 sequences are DFQATT and SNEGSKA (reference sequence).

This chain uses TRBV11-2 with TRBJ1-1; the D is unclear. CDR1 SGHAT and CDR2 FQNNGV come from the germline V gene. Trimming removed 5 bases at V and 0 bases at J, with 13 bases between. The CDR3 is 15 residues long. The CDR3 sequence: CASSLPTYMNTEAFF. The CDR3 nucleotides are TGTGCCAGCAGCCTACCCACGTATATGAACACTGAAGCTTTCTTT.

The rearrangement joins TRBV12-3 or TRBV12-4 to TRBJ1-5; D uncertain. V was clipped by 3 bases and J by 7 bases, with 13 bases between them. The CDR3 spans 14 residues. CDR3 nucleotide sequence: TGTGCCAGCAGTTTTGTGGGGAGCGTGCAGCCCCAGCATTTT. It is translated as CASSFVGSVQPQHF.

This clonotype was seen a handful of times. The chain is built from TRBV28 and TRBJ2-7; D gene uncertain. Trimming shortened V by 0 bases and J by 2 bases, and 8 bases separated the two germline ends. The CDR3 loop spans 14 amino acids. Germline CDR1 and CDR2: MDHEN and SYDVKM. The CDR3 reads CASSLWGSTYEQYF. The CDR3 DNA reads TGTGCCAGCAGTTTATGGGGCAGTACCTACGAGCAGTACTTC.

V is TRBV7-6 and J is TRBJ2-2, with TRBD1 matching over 8 bases. V was clipped by 2 bases and J by 7 bases; unmatched bases: 3. Germline CDR1 reads SGHVS; CDR2 reads FNYEAQ. The CDR3 length is 14 residues. CDR3 sequence (DNA): TGTGCCAGCAGCTTATACAGGGGGAACGGGGAGCTGTTTTTT. This sequence encodes CASSLYRGNGELFF. Looking up the rest from reference TRBV7-6 and TRBJ2-2 gives the full variable domain: GAGVSQSPRYKVTKRGQDVALRCDPISGHVSLYWYRQALGQGPEFLTYFNYEAQQDKSGLPNDRFSAERPEGSISTLTIQRTEQRDSAMYRCASSLYRGNGELFFGEGSRLTVL.

This clonotype appeared a few times. V gene TRBV12-3 or TRBV12-4 combines with J gene TRBJ2-2, with unresolved D. The V gene lost 3 bases and the J gene lost 3 bases, with 14 bases spanning the gap. The length of the CDR3 is 16 residues. DNA of the CDR3: TGTGCCAGCAGTTTTTGGACCGTGCCGGACACCGGGGAGCTGTTTTTT. It translates to CASSFWTVPDTGELFF.

In this sample, this clonotype turned up once. One junction end disagrees with the germline gene, perhaps due to a read error. The rearrangement links TRBV4-3 to TRBJ1-1; a possible D gene is TRBD1 (5 bases). CDR1 is LGHNA and CDR2 is YSLEER in the germline V gene. This CDR3 has 15 amino acids. CDR3 protein: CASSQEGWGGTGAFF. Here the CDR3 DNA reads TGCGCCAGCAGCCAAGAGGGGTGGGGGGGAACTGGAGCTTTCTTT.